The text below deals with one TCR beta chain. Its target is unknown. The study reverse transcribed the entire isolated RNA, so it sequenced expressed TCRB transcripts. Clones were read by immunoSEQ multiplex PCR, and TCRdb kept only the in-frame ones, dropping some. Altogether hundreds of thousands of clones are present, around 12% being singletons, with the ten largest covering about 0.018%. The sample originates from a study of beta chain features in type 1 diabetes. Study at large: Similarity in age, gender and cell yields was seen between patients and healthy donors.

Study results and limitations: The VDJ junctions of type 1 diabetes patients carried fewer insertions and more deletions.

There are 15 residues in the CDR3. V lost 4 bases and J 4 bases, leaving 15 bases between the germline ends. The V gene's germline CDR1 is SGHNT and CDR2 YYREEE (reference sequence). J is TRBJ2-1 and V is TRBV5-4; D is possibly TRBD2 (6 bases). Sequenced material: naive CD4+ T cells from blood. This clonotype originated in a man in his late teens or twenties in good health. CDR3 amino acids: CASSAQAGGYNEQFF. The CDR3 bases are TGTGCCAGCAGCGCCCAAGCGGGCGGGTACAATGAGCAGTTCTTC.